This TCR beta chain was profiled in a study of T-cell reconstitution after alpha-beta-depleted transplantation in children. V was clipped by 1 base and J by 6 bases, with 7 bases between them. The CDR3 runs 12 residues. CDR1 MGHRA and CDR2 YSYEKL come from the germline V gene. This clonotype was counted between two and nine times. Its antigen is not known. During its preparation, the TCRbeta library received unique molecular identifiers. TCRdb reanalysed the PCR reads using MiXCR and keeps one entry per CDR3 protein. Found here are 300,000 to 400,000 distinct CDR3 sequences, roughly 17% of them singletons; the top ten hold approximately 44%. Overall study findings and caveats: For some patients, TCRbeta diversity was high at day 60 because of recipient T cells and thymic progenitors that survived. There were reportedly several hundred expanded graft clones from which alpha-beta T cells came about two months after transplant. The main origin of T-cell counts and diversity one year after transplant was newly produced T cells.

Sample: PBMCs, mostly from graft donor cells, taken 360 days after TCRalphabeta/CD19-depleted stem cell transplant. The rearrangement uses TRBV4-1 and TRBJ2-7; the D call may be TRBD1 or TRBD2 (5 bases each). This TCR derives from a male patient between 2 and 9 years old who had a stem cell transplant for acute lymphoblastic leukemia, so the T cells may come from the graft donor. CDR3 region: CASSQGGTEQYF. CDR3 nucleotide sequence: TGCGCCAGCAGCCAAGGAGGGACCGAGCAGTACTTC.